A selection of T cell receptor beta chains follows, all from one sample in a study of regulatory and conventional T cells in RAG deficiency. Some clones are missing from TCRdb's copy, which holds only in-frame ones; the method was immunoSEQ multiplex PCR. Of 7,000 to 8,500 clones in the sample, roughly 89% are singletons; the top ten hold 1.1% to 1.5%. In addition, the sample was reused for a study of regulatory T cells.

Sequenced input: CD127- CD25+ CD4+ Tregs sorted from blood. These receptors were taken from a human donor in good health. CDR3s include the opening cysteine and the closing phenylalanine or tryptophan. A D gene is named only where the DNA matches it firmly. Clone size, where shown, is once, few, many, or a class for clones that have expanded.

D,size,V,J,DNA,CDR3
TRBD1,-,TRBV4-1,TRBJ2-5,TGCGCCAGCAGCCAAGATTTGGGACAGGGCCCCCTTGCCCAGTACTTC,CASSQDLGQGPLAQYF
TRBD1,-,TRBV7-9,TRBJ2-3,TGTGCCAGCAGCTTAGCACAGGGGGCTGATACGCAGTATTTT,CASSLAQGADTQYF
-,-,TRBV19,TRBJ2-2,TGTGCCAGTAAGACCCCCGGGTACACCGGGGAGCTGTTTTTT,CASKTPGYTGELFF
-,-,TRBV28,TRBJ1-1,TGTGCCAGCAGTTTAGCAGTCACAGTGGCCGATACTGAAGCTTTCTTT,CASSLAVTVADTEAFF
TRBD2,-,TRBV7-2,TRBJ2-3,TGTGCCAGCAGGGAGGATAGGGACTACATAGATACGCAGTATTTT,CASREDRDYIDTQYF
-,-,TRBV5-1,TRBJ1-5,TGCGCCAGCAGCTTGGCGAGAAATCAGCCCCAGCATTTT,CASSLARNQPQHF
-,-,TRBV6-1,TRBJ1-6,TGTGCCAGCAGTGAAGTCGGGGGATCGGGAAATTCACCCCTCCACTTT,CASSEVGGSGNSPLHF
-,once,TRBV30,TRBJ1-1,TGTGCCTGGTCCTTGCCAGGGATGGGAACTGAAGCTTTCTTT,CAWSLPGMGTEAFF
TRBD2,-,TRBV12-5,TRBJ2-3,TGTGCTAGTGGTACCCTGCTAGCGGGCTCAGATACGCAGTATTTT,CASGTLLAGSDTQYF
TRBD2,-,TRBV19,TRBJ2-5,TGTGCCAGTAGTGGACTAGCGGGGGAGACCCAGTACTTC,CASSGLAGETQYF
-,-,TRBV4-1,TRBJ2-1,TGCGCCAGCAGCCAAACCACTATCCCCCCTCATGACAATGAGCAGTTCTTC,CASSQTTIPPHDNEQFF
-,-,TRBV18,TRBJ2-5,TGTGCCAGCTCAGTTCAGGGTACGGCCCAGTACTTC,CASSVQGTAQYF
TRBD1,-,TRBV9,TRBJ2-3,TGTGCCAGCAGCGTAGGTCCCGGGACAGGGGCCACTAGCACAGATACGCAGTATTTT,CASSVGPGTGATSTDTQYF
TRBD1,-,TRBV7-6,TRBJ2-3,TGTGCCAGCAGCTTAGCGCGGCAGGGGGCTTTATTTGGTCCAGATACGCAGTATTTT,CASSLARQGALFGPDTQYF
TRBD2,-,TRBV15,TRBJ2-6,TGTGCCACCAGCTTAACTAGCGGGGGGACCGCTGGGGCCAACGTCCTGACTTTC,CATSLTSGGTAGANVLTF
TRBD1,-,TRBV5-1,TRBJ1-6,TGCGCCAGCGCTACGACAGGGGATTCACCCCTCCACTTT,CASATTGDSPLHF
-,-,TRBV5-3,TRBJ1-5,TGTGCCAGAAGCCCGCCCTATAACAATCAGCCCCAGCATTTT,CARSPPYNNQPQHF
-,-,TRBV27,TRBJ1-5,TGTGCCAGCAGTTTATGGGTGGGAGGGGTCGGGCCCCAGCATTTT,CASSLWVGGVGPQHF
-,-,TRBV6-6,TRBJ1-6,TGTGCCAGCAGCTACATCTATAATTCACCCCCCCACTTT,CASSYIYNSPPHF
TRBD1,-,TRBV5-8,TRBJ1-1,TGTGCCAGCAGCTCGCCCGGGACAGGGGACGTAGCTTTCTTT,CASSSPGTGDVAFF
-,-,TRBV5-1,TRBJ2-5,TGCGCCAGCAGCTACGCGTTCCAAGAGACCCAGTACTTC,CASSYAFQETQYF
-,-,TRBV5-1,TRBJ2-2,TGCGCCAGCAGATCTGGAGGGGGCGCAAACACCGGGGAGCTGTTTTTT,CASRSGGGANTGELFF
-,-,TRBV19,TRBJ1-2,TGTGCCAGTCGCCTCCGGGACACCTATGGCTACACCTTC,CASRLRDTYGYTF
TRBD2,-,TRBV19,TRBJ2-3,TGTGCCAGTAGTTGGCGGGGGAGCACAGATACGCAGTATTTT,CASSWRGSTDTQYF
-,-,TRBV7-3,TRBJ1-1,TGTGCCAGCAGCTTAACAGAGTTCACTGAAGCTTTCTTT,CASSLTEFTEAFF
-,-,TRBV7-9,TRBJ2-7,TGTGCCAGCAGCTTTCAGTACGAGCAGTACTTC,CASSFQYEQYF
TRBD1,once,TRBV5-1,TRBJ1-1,TGCGCCAGCAGCCTTGCATTCAAGACAGGGAACGTGGTGAACACTGAAGCTTTCTTT,CASSLAFKTGNVVNTEAFF
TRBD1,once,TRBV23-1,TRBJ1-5,TGCGCCAGCAGTCAATCTAAAGGGGGCTGCAATCAGCCCCAGCATTTT,CASSQSKGGCNQPQHF
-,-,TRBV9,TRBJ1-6,TGTGCCAGCAGCGTAGCTATGAATTCCCCCCTCCACTTT,CASSVAMNSPLHF
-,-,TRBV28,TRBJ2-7,TGTGCCAGCAGTTTTGGACAGTCCGAGCAGTACTTC,CASSFGQSEQYF
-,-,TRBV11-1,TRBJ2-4,TGTGCCAGCAGTCCGCGGGGGCGGAGGAACATTCAGTACTTC,CASSPRGRRNIQYF
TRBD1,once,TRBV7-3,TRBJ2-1,TGTGCCAGCAGCTTAAGAGGGACAGGGGGCTGGAATGAGCAGTTCTTC,CASSLRGTGGWNEQFF
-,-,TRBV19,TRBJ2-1,TGTGCCAGTAGTATGGGGACTTACTCCTACAATGAGCAGTTCTTC,CASSMGTYSYNEQFF
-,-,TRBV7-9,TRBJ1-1,TGTGCCAGCAGCTTGGAGACGACAGGCTTCACTGAAGCTTTCTTT,CASSLETTGFTEAFF
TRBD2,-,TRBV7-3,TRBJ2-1,TGTGCCAGCAGCTTAACGGCGGGGGGGCCGTATGAGCAGTTCTTC,CASSLTAGGPYEQFF
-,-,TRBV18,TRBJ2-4,TGTGCCAGCTCACCAACCATTCAGGGGGCCAAAAACATTCAGTACTTC,CASSPTIQGAKNIQYF
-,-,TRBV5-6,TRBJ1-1,TGTGCCAGCAGCTTGGAAACGGGGCGGAGGGCTGAAGCTTTCTTT,CASSLETGRRAEAFF
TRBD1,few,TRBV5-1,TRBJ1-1,TGCGCCAGCAGCTTGGCCGTCGGGCAGGGGGCTACTGAAGCTTTCTTT,CASSLAVGQGATEAFF
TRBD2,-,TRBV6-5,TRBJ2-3,TGTGCCAGCAGTTACGGAAGCGGGGTGAGCACAGATACGCAGTATTTT,CASSYGSGVSTDTQYF
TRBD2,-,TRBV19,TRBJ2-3,TGTGCCAGTAGTATAGGTGTTCGGCGGGGGGACGATACGCAGTATTTT,CASSIGVRRGDDTQYF
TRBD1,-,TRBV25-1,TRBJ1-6,TGTGCCAGCAGTGGAGGGACAGGGGTTGAGGGTAATTCACCCCTCCACTTT,CASSGGTGVEGNSPLHF
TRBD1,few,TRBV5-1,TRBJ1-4,TGCGCCAGCAGCCAGGACCTACAGGGGCAGGATGAAAAACTGTTTTTT,CASSQDLQGQDEKLFF
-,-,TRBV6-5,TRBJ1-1,TGTGCCAGCAATGCGGGGGGTGGCCGGGAAGCTTTCTTT,CASNAGGGREAFF
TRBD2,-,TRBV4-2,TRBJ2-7,TGTGCCAGCAGCCAAGTCGGCGGGACTAGCGGGGGCTACGAGCAGTACTTC,CASSQVGGTSGGYEQYF
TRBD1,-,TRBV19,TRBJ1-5,TGTGCCAGCCGGCCGGGACAGGGTCATCAGCCCCAGCATTTT,CASRPGQGHQPQHF
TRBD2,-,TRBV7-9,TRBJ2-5,TGTGCCAGCAGCTTTACAGTCTTGACTAGCGGGGGACAAGAGACCCAGTACTTC,CASSFTVLTSGGQETQYF
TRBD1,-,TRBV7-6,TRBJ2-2,TGTGCCAGCAGCGTAGGGACAGCGAACACCGGGGAGCTGTTTTTT,CASSVGTANTGELFF
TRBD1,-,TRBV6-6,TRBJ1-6,TGTGCCAGCAGTTATCACCCGGGACAGGGTGGATCACCCCTCCACTTT,CASSYHPGQGGSPLHF
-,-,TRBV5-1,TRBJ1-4,TGCGCCAGCAGCTGGAACACAGCAACTAATGAAAAACTGTTTTTT,CASSWNTATNEKLFF
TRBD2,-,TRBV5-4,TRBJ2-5,TGTGCCAGCAGCTTAATGACGGGGGGGAACCAAGAGACCCAGTACTTC,CASSLMTGGNQETQYF
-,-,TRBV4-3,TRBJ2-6,TGCGCCAGCAGCCAAGATAGGAGGGCTGCTGGGGCCAACGTCCTGACTTTC,CASSQDRRAAGANVLTF
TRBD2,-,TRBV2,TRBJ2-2,TGTGCCAGCAGTCTACTAGCGGGGGGCCCCGGGGAGCTGTTTTTT,CASSLLAGGPGELFF
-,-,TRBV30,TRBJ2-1,TGTGCCTGGAGTGAAAGACAGTCCTCCTACAATGAGCAGTTCTTC,CAWSERQSSYNEQFF
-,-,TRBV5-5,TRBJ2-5,TGTGCCAGCAGCCCACGAGGACAGCACCAAGAGACCCAGTACTTC,CASSPRGQHQETQYF
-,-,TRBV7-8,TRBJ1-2,TGTGCCACCTCCACTCTAGATAACTATGGCTACACCTTC,CATSTLDNYGYTF